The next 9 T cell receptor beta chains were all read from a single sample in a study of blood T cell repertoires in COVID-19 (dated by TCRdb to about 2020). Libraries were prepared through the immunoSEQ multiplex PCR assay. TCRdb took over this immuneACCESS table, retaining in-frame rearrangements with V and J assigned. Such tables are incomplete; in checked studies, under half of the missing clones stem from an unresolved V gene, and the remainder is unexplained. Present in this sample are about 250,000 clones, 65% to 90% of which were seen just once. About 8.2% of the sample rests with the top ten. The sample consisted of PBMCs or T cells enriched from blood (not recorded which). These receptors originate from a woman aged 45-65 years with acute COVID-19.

CDR3 DNA sequence: TGTGCCAGCTCACCACAAAACAGGGGCAACGGGGAGCTGTTTTTT. Protein sequence: CASSPQNRGNGELFF. The chain has TRBV18 and TRBJ2-2; TRBD1 matches 7 bases. The ends lost 1 base at V and 7 bases at J; junction bases unmatched: 6. The CDR3 length is 15 residues. CDR1 is KGHSH, CDR2 LQKENI, per germline.

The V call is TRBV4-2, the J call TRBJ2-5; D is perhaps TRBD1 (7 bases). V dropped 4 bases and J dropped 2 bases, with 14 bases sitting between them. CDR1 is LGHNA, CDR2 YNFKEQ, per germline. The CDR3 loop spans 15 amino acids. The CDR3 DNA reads TGTGCCAGCAGCCCGCGGGACAGTGATCAAGAGACCCAGTACTTC. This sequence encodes CASSPRDSDQETQYF.

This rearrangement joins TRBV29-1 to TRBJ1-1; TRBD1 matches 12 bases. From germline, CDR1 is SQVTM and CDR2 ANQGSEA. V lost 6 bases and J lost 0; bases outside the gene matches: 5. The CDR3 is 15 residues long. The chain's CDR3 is CSVGGDRGLNTEAFF. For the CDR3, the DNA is TGCAGCGTCGGAGGGGACAGGGGGCTGAACACTGAAGCTTTCTTT.

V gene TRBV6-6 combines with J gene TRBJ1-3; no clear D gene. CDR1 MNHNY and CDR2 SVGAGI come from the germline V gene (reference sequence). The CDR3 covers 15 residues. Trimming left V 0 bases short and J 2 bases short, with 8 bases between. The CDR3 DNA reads TGTGCCAGCAGTTACTCGCCCGCTACTGGAAACACCATATATTTT. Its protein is CASSYSPATGNTIYF.

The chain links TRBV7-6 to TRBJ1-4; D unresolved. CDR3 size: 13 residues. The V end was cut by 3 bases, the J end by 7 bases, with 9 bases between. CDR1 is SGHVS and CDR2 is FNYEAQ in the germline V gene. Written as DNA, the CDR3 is TGTGCCAGCAGCTTGGCGGGAGGTGAAAAACTGTTTTTT. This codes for CASSLAGGEKLFF.

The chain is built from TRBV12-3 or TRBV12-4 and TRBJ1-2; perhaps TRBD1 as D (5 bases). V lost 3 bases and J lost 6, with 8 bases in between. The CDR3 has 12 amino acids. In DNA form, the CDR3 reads TGTGCCAGCAGTTTCTGGGGGGATGGCTACACCTTC. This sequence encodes CASSFWGDGYTF.

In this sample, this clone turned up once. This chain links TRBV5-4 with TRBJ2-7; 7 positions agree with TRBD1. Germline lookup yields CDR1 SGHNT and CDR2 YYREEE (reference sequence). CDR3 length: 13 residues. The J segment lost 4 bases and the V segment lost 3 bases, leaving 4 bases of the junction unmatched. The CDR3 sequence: CASSSGQLYEQYF. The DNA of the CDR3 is TGTGCCAGCAGCTCGGGACAGCTTTACGAGCAGTACTTC.

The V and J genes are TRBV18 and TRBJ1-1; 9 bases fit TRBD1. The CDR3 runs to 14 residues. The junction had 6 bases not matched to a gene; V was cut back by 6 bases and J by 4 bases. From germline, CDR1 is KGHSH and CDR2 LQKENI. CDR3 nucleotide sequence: TGTGCCAGCTCCCGGACAGGGGAAAGCACTGAAGCTTTCTTT. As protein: CASSRTGESTEAFF.

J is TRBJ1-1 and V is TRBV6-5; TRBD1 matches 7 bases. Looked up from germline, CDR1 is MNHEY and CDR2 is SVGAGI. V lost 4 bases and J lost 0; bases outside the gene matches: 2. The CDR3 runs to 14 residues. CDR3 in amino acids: CASSSDRLNTEAFF. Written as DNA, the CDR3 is TGTGCCAGCAGTTCGGACAGGTTGAACACTGAAGCTTTCTTT.